The clone carrying this T cell receptor beta chain was recorded a few times. The record originates from a study of type 1 and type 2 diabetes patients. V was pared by 2 bases and J by 9 bases, with 8 bases between. The CDR3 covers 12 residues. CDR1 and CDR2 (germline): MNHEY, SVGAGI. Genomic DNA was the PCR template. A primer set of 30 forward and 13 reverse primers amplified the CDR3. TCRdb reprocessed the multiplex PCR reads via MiXCR and lists one record per CDR3 protein. The repertoire has 280,000 or so distinct CDR3 sequences, around 47% of them found once; the top ten carry approximately 13%. This TCR was sampled from a man aged 18 to 35 with type 2 diabetes. This chain joins TRBV6-5 and TRBJ2-1, with no clear D. Material for sequencing was peripheral blood mononuclear cells (PBMCs). The CDR3 here is CASSYVRSEQFF. In nucleotides, the CDR3 is TGTGCCAGCAGTTACGTTCGAAGTGAGCAGTTCTTC.